The 22 T cell receptor beta chains in this list originate from one sample, sequenced in a study of T cell responses to AZD1222 COVID-19 vaccine. Repertoires were generated with immunoSEQ multiplex PCR, while TCRdb's copy carries only in-frame clones and drops some. The data contain roughly 120,000 clones, approximately 90% of them seen just once; the ten biggest clones take up less than 6.5%. Sample: peripheral blood, taken 28 days after the second AZD1222 dose. All receptors come from an adult who received the AZD1222 COVID-19 vaccine.

The chain combines TRBV27 with TRBJ1-1; tentatively, D is TRBD1 (5 bases). The CDR3 sequence is 14 residues long. The germline V and J ends were trimmed by 2 bases and 7 bases, with 14 bases remaining between them. In germline, CDR1 is MNHEY, CDR2 SMNVEV (reference sequence). CDR3 residues: CASSLGWGTSEAFF. DNA of the CDR3: TGTGCCAGCAGTTTAGGTTGGGGGACGAGTGAAGCTTTCTTT.

This clone was seen once. This chain uses TRBV5-1 with TRBJ2-1, with D maybe TRBD2 (6 bases). CDR1 is SGHRS and CDR2 is YFSETQ in the germline V gene. The V end lost 4 bases, the J end lost 3 bases, and 14 bases lay between the germline ends. This CDR3 contains 15 residues. The DNA of the CDR3 is TGCGCCAGCAGCGGCGGGACTCCGAGCTACAATGAGCAGTTCTTC. It specifies CASSGGTPSYNEQFF.

This chain connects TRBV5-1 to TRBJ2-7; D is ambiguous. Trimming removed 2 bases from V and 1 base from J, with 4 bases in between. This CDR3 is built from 12 residues. The V gene's germline CDR1 is SGHRS and CDR2 YFSETQ. The CDR3 loop is CASSFGSYEQYF. CDR3 bases: TGCGCCAGCAGCTTCGGGTCCTACGAGCAGTACTTC.

The chain recombines TRBV3-1 (or the pseudogene TRBV3-2) with TRBJ1-5, with 9 positions matching TRBD1. The CDR3 has 14 amino acids. Germline V gives CDR1 LGHDT, CDR2 YNNKEL (reference sequence). The junction had 4 bases not matched to a gene; V was cut back by 3 bases and J by 7 bases. In DNA, the CDR3 is TGTGCCAGCAGCCAGGGACAGGGCGTCCAGCCCCAGCATTTT. It codes for CASSQGQGVQPQHF.

The CDR3, as DNA: TGTGCCAGCAGTACACCAACTTCCTGGGCCAACGTCCTGACTTTC. Translating gives CASSTPTSWANVLTF. This sequence joins TRBV6-2 or TRBV6-3 and TRBJ2-6; D gene unclear. The CDR3 is made up of 15 amino acids. Germline V gene lookup returns CDR1 MNHEY and CDR2 SVGEGT. Trimming took off 5 bases at V and 5 bases at J, with 13 bases between the two ends.

CDR3 region: CAWDPPGQGPINYGYTF. DNA of the CDR3: TGTGCCTGGGACCCGCCGGGACAGGGGCCAATTAACTATGGCTACACCTTC. V and J are TRBV30 and TRBJ1-2; 10 bases align to TRBD1. This CDR3 is built from 17 residues. V dropped 5 bases and J dropped 1; count of bases not matched to a gene: 13. CDR1 is GTSNPN and CDR2 is SVGIG in the germline V gene (reference sequence).

The chain has TRBV19 and TRBJ1-3; 9 nucleotides align to TRBD1. The J segment lost 4 bases and the V segment lost 8 bases, leaving 12 bases of the junction unmatched. Germline V lookup: CDR1 LNHDA, CDR2 SQIVND (reference sequence). CDR3 length: 16 residues. The CDR3 nucleotides read TGTGCCAGTCACTCTCGGACAGGGGAGAGCGGAAACACCATATATTTT. Translating it yields CASHSRTGESGNTIYF.

The gene calls are TRBV27 and TRBJ2-2, with 12 positions matching TRBD1. After removal of 6 bases from V and 4 bases from J, the junction contained 9 bases not matched to a gene. CDR1 and CDR2 (germline): MNHEY, SMNVEV (reference sequence). The CDR3 totals 17 residues. CDR3 sequence: CASSPGTGGASTGELFF. In DNA form, the CDR3 reads TGTGCCAGCAGCCCCGGGACAGGGGGCGCAAGCACCGGGGAGCTGTTTTTT.

The V gene is TRBV24-1, the J gene TRBJ2-3; D call uncertain. CDR3 length equals 11 residues. The V end was cut by 9 bases, the J end by 6 bases, with 9 bases between. In germline, CDR1 is KGHDR, CDR2 SFDVKD. In DNA form, the CDR3 reads TGTGCCACCGATCCGGCGGATACGCAGTATTTT. It yields the protein CATDPADTQYF.

The rearrangement uses TRBV7-8 and TRBJ1-6, with 7 bases identical to TRBD1. With V trimmed by 1 base and J by 8 bases, 5 bases remained unmatched. This CDR3 spans 15 amino acids. Germline V gene lookup returns CDR1 SGHVS and CDR2 FQNEAQ. The CDR3 loop reads CASSLDRGWDSPLHF. The CDR3 nucleotides read TGTGCCAGCAGCTTAGACAGGGGATGGGATTCACCCCTCCACTTT.

J is TRBJ2-1 and V is TRBV7-9; D remains ambiguous. V dropped 5 bases and J dropped 10 bases, with 18 bases sitting between them. The CDR3 sequence is 14 residues long. CDR1 SEHNR and CDR2 FQNEAQ come from the germline V gene (reference sequence). The CDR3 loop reads CASSPGQPSWEQFF. CDR3 bases: TGTGCCAGCAGCCCCGGCCAACCCTCATGGGAGCAGTTCTTC. Complete variable domain (other parts from reference TRBV7-9 and TRBJ2-1): DTGVSQNPRHKITKRGQNVTFRCDPISEHNRLYWYRQTLGQGPEFLTYFQNEAQLEKSRLLSDRFSAERPKGSFSTLEIQRTEQGDSAMYLCASSPGQPSWEQFFGPGTRLTVL.

This chain uses TRBV11-2 with TRBJ1-2; the match to TRBD1 covers 8 bases. Germline V lookup: CDR1 SGHAT, CDR2 FQNNGV. This CDR3 is 17 amino acids long. V shed 4 bases and J 2 bases; nucleotides not matched to a gene: 12. The CDR3 coding sequence is TGTGCCAGCAGCTCCGTAAGGACAGGGCGGAGCAACTATGGCTACACCTTC. Its protein product is CASSSVRTGRSNYGYTF.

The chain uses TRBV7-3 and TRBJ1-6; perhaps TRBD1 as D (5 bases). This CDR3 has 13 residues. The germline V gene encodes CDR1 SGHTA and CDR2 FQGTGA. The V end was cut by 5 bases, the J end by 10 bases, with 12 bases between. CDR3: CASSEGRDSPLHF. The CDR3 nucleotides read TGTGCCAGCAGCGAGGGGAGGGACTCACCCCTCCACTTT.

V gene TRBV7-9 combines with J gene TRBJ1-2; D uncertain. V lost 0 bases to trimming and J lost 7 bases, with 9 bases between them. The CDR3 runs to 13 residues. Germline CDR1 is SEHNR and CDR2 is FQNEAQ (reference sequence). Here the CDR3 DNA reads TGTGCCAGCAGCTTAGCAAGTGGATTTGGCTACACCTTC. This codes for CASSLASGFGYTF.

This chain joins TRBV19 and TRBJ1-5; 8 nucleotides line up with TRBD1. The CDR3 sequence is 17 residues long. V lost 3 bases, J lost 0 bases, and 7 bases stayed unmatched. Germline V gives CDR1 LNHDA, CDR2 SQIVND (reference sequence). CDR3 bases: TGTGCCAGTAGTATTGGGGCAGGGGGCTATAGCAATCAGCCCCAGCATTTT. Amino acids: CASSIGAGGYSNQPQHF. Together with reference TRBV19 and TRBJ1-5, the CDR3 gives the full variable domain: DGGITQSPKYLFRKEGQNVTLSCEQNLNHDAMYWYRQDPGQGLRLIYYSQIVNDFQKGDIAEGYSVSREKKESFPLTVTSAQKNPTAFYLCASSIGAGGYSNQPQHFGDGTRLSIL.

V and J are TRBV7-9 and TRBJ2-3; D gene ambiguous. Germline values: CDR1 SEHNR, CDR2 FQNEAQ (reference sequence). The CDR3 spans 13 residues. Trimming stripped 1 base from V and 4 bases from J, with 6 bases between. CDR3 in amino acids: CASSLDQADTQYF. In nucleotides, the CDR3 is TGTGCCAGCAGCTTAGACCAGGCAGATACGCAGTATTTT.

V and J are TRBV28 and TRBJ1-4; D is uncertain. Germline loops: CDR1 MDHEN, CDR2 SYDVKM. V was clipped by 6 bases and J by 7 bases, with 9 bases between them. The CDR3 is 12 amino acids. The DNA of the CDR3 is TGTGCCAGCAGGGCAAATCGTGAAAAACTGTTTTTT. It codes for CASRANREKLFF.

This rearrangement joins TRBV4-2 to TRBJ1-2; D is unresolved. This CDR3 region has 13 residues. The ends were cut back, 0 bases at V and 8 bases at J, with 10 bases in the middle. The germline V gene encodes CDR1 LGHNA and CDR2 YNFKEQ. In DNA form, the CDR3 reads TGTGCCAGCAGCCAAGACGGCCTTCGGGGCTACACCTTC. Protein: CASSQDGLRGYTF.

The chain combines TRBV24-1 with TRBJ1-3; D gene uncertain. The V end was cut by 5 bases, the J end by 0 bases, with 4 bases between. CDR1 KGHDR and CDR2 SFDVKD come from the germline V gene. The CDR3 covers 13 residues. CDR3 amino acids: CATSALSGNTIYF. The DNA of the CDR3 is TGTGCCACCAGTGCACTCTCTGGAAACACCATATATTTT.

The gene calls are TRBV18 and TRBJ1-2; TRBD1 matches at 11 bases. CDR3 length: 17 residues. From germline, CDR1 is KGHSH and CDR2 LQKENI. The junction had 9 bases not matched to a gene; V was cut back by 2 bases and J by 4 bases. CDR3: CASSPVGQGAPPYGYTF. The CDR3 DNA follows: TGTGCCAGCTCACCAGTCGGACAGGGGGCCCCCCCCTATGGCTACACCTTC.

The chain carries TRBV6-5 and TRBJ1-6, with a weak D call TRBD1 (5 bases). The CDR3 runs to 14 residues. CDR1 MNHEY and CDR2 SVGAGI come from the germline V gene. Trimming pared 6 bases from V and 4 bases from J, leaving 10 bases between. The CDR3 reads CASRRTLYNSPLHF. CDR3 nucleotides: TGTGCCAGCAGGAGGACACTTTATAATTCACCCCTCCACTTT.

This chain connects TRBV28 to TRBJ1-1; no reliable D call. The V end lost 7 bases, the J end lost 1 base, and 10 bases lay between the germline ends. The CDR3 loop spans 13 amino acids. Per the germline V gene, CDR1 is MDHEN and CDR2 is SYDVKM. CDR3 in amino acids: CASKASKNTEAFF. The CDR3 DNA reads TGTGCCAGCAAGGCCAGCAAGAACACTGAAGCTTTCTTT.